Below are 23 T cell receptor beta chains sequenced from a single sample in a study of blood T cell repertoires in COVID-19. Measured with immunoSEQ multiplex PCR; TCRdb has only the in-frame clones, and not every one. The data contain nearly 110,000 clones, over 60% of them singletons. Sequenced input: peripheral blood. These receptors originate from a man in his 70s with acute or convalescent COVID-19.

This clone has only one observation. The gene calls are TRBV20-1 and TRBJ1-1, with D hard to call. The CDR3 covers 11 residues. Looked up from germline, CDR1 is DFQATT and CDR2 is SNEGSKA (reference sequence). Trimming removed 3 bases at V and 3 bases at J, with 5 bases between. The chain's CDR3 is CSARRDTEAFF. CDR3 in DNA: TGCAGTGCTAGGAGGGACACTGAAGCTTTCTTT.

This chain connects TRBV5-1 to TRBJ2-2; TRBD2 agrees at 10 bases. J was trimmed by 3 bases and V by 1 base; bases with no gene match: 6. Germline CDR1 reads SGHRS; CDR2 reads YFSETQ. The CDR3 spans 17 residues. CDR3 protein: CASSLSTSGAYTGELFF. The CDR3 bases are TGCGCCAGCAGCTTGTCCACTAGCGGGGCTTACACCGGGGAGCTGTTTTTT.

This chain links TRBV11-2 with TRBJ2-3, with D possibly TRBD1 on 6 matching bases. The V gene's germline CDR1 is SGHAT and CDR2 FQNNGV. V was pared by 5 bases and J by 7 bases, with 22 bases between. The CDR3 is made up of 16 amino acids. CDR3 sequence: CASSPIRGRPPHTQYF. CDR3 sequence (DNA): TGTGCCAGCAGCCCGATCAGGGGCCGCCCTCCTCATACGCAGTATTTT.

For the CDR3, the DNA is TGTGCCAGCAGCCAAGAAGGGGCAGGGGGTTATGAGACCCAGTACTTC. It codes for CASSQEGAGGYETQYF. The chain combines TRBV4-2 with TRBJ2-5; 7 nucleotides agree with TRBD1. Germline CDR1 reads LGHNA; CDR2 reads YNFKEQ. The length of the CDR3 is 16 residues. The trim removed 0 bases at V and 5 bases at J, leaving 9 bases unmatched.

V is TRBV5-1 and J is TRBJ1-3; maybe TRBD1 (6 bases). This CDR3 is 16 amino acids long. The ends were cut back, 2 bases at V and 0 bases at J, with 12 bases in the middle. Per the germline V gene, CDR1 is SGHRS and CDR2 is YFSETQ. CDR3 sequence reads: CASSFSDSDSGNTIYF. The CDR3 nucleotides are TGCGCCAGCAGCTTCTCGGACAGCGACTCTGGAAACACCATATATTTT.

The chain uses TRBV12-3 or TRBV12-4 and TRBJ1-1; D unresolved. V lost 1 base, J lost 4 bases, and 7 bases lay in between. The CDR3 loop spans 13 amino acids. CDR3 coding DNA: TGTGCCAGCAGTTTAGACCTAGGCACTGAAGCTTTCTTT. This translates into CASSLDLGTEAFF.

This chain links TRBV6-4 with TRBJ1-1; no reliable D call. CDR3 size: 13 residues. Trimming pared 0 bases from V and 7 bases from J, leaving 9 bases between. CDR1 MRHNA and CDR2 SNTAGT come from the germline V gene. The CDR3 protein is CASSDSGAGEAFF. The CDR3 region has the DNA TGTGCCAGCAGTGACTCGGGAGCAGGTGAAGCTTTCTTT.

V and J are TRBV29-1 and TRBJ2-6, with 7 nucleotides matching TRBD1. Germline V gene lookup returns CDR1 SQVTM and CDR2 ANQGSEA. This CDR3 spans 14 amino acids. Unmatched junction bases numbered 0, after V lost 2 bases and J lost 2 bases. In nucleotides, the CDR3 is TGCAGCGTTGAAACAGGGGCTGGGGCCAACGTCCTGACTTTC. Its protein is CSVETGAGANVLTF. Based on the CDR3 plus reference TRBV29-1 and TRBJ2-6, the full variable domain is SAVISQKPSRDICQRGTSLTIQCQVDSQVTMMFWYRQQPGQSLTLIATANQGSEATYESGFVIDKFPISRPNLTFSTLTVSNMSPEDSSIYLCSVETGAGANVLTFGAGSRLTVL.

The CDR3 bases are TGTGCCAGCAGCCAAGATTTAGTACACTACTACAATGAGCAGTTCTTC. This sequence encodes CASSQDLVHYYNEQFF. The rearrangement uses TRBV3-1 (or the pseudogene TRBV3-2) and TRBJ2-1; no reliable D call. V lost 0 bases and J lost 3, with 12 bases in between. Germline V gene lookup returns CDR1 LGHDT and CDR2 YNNKEL (reference sequence). The CDR3 loop spans 16 amino acids.

CDR3 amino acids: CASLKGYGSEQFF. The CDR3 nucleotides are TGCGCCAGCCTAAAAGGTTACGGGTCGGAGCAGTTCTTC. V gene TRBV5-1 combines with J gene TRBJ2-1, with D unresolved. This CDR3 has 13 amino acids. Trimming took 7 bases from V and 10 from J, leaving 18 bases between them. The germline gives CDR1 SGHRS, CDR2 YFSETQ. The variable domain in full, completed from reference TRBV5-1 and TRBJ2-1, reads KAGVTQTPRYLIKTRGQQVTLSCSPISGHRSVSWYQQTPGQGLQFLFEYFSETQRNKGNFPGRFSGRQFSNSRSEMNVSTLELGDSALYLCASLKGYGSEQFFGPGTRLTVL.

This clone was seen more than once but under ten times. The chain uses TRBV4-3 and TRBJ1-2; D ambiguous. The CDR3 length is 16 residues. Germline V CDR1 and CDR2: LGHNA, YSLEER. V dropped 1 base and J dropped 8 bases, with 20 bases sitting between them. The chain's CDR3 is CASSQGGFGVVNGYTF. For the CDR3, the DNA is TGCGCCAGCAGCCAAGGAGGGTTTGGTGTGGTAAACGGCTACACCTTC.

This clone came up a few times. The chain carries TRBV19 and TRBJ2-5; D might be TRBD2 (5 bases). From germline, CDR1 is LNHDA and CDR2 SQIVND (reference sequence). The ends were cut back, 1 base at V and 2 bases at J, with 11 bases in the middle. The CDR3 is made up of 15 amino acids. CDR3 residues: CASSIAGGDQETQYF. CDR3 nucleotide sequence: TGTGCCAGTAGTATAGCAGGAGGCGATCAAGAGACCCAGTACTTC.

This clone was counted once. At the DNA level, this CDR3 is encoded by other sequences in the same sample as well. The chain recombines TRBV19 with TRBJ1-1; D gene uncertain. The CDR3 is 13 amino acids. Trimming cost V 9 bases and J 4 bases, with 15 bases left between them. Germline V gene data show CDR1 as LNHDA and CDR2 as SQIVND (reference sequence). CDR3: CASSIEGGTEAFF. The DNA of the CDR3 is TGTGCCAGCAGCATTGAGGGCGGCACTGAAGCTTTCTTT.

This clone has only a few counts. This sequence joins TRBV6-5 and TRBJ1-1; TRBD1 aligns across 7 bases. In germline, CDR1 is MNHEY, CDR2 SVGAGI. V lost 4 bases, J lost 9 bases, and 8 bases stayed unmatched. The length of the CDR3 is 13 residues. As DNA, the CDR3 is TGTGCCAGCAGTTCCCGGGGGGGACAGCAAGCTTTCTTT. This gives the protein CASSSRGGQQAFF.

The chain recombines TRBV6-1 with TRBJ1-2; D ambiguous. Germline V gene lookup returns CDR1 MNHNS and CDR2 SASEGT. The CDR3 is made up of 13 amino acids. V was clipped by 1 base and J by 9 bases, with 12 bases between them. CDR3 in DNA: TGTGCCAGCAGTGAAGGGTCCGGCAGGCGCTACACCTTC. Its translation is CASSEGSGRRYTF.

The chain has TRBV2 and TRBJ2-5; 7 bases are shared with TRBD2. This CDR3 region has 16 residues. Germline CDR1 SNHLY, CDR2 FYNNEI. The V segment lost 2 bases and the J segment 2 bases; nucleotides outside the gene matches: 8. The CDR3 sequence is CASSEPRDYTQETQYF. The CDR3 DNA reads TGTGCCAGCAGTGAACCCCGGGACTATACTCAAGAGACCCAGTACTTC.

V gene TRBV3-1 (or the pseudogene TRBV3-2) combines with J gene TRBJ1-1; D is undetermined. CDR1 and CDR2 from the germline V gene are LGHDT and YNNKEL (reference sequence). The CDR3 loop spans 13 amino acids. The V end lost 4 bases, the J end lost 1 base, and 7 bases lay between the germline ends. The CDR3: CASSPLANTEAFF. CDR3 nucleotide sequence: TGTGCCAGCAGCCCACTAGCGAACACTGAAGCTTTCTTT.

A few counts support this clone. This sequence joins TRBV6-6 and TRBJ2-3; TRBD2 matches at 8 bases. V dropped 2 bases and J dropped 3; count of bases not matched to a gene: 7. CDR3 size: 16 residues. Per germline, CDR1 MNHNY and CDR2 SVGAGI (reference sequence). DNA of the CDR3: TGTGCCAGCAGTTACCTGGGGAGCGGGGGTACAGATACGCAGTATTTT. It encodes CASSYLGSGGTDTQYF.

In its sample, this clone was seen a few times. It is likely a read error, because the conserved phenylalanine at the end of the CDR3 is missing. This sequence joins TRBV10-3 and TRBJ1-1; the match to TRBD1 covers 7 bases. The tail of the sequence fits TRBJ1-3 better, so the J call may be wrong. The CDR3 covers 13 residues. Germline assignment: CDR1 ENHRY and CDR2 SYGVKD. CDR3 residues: CAISDGPGQKIYG. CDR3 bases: TGTGCCATCAGTGATGGGCCGGGACAGAAGATATATGGT.

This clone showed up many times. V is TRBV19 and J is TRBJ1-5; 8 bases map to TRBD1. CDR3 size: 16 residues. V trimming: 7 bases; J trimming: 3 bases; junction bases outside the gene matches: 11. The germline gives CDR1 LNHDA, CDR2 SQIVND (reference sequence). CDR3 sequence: CASTDLRGQVNQPQHF. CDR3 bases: TGTGCCAGTACCGACCTCAGGGGGCAGGTCAATCAGCCCCAGCATTTT.

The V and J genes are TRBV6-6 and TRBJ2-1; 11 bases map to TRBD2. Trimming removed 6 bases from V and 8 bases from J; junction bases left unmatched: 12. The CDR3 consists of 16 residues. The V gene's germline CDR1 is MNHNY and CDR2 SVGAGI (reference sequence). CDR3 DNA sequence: TGTGCCAGCAGGGGTCATAGCGGGGGGGCCACCGATGAGCAGTTCTTC. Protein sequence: CASRGHSGGATDEQFF.

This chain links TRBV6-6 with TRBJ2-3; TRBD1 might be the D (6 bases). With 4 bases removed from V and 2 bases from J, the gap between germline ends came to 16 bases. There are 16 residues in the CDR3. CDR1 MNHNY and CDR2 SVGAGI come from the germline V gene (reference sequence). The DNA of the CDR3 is TGTGCCAGCAGTTTCCACACGGGACAAGCCACAGATACGCAGTATTTT. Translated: CASSFHTGQATDTQYF.

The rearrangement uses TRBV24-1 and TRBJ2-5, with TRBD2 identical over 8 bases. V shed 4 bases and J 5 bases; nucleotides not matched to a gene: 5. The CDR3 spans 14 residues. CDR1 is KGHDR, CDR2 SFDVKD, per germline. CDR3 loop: CATSDNQRGETQYF. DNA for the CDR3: TGTGCCACCAGTGACAACCAGCGGGGGGAGACCCAGTACTTC.